Following are 2 T cell receptor beta chains from one sample sequenced in a study of shared clonotypes between healthy human individuals. Profiling relied on immunoSEQ multiplex PCR, and the TCRdb table lists in-frame clones only, not all of them. Of about 2.4 million clones listed, under 95% are singletons. The source material was naive CD4+ T cells from PBMCs. The subset here: CD45RA+ positively selected. These receptors all stem from a man aged 18-30 years in good health. Some clones in this sample may be carry-over from other donors' samples.

This chain uses TRBV11-3 with TRBJ2-2; D remains unclear. V dropped 5 bases and J dropped 3 bases, with 10 bases sitting between them. Germline CDR1 reads SGHNT; CDR2 reads YENEEA. There are 14 residues in the CDR3. The CDR3 nucleotides are TGTGCCAGCAGCCCGAGTGGGGACACCGGGGAGCTGTTTTTT. Protein product: CASSPSGDTGELFF.

A remark on this clone: The sample has other DNA sequences that encode this CDR3 too. The chain employs TRBV5-1 and TRBJ2-7, with TRBD2 matching over 7 bases. CDR1 is SGHRS, CDR2 YFSETQ, per germline. This CDR3 region has 14 residues. V lost 0 bases, J lost 2 bases, and 2 bases stayed unmatched. The CDR3 bases are TGCGCCAGCAGCTTGGAGCGGGGAGCCTACGAGCAGTACTTC. Its protein product is CASSLERGAYEQYF. The variable domain in full, completed from reference TRBV5-1 and TRBJ2-7, reads KAGVTQTPRYLIKTRGQQVTLSCSPISGHRSVSWYQQTPGQGLQFLFEYFSETQRNKGNFPGRFSGRQFSNSRSEMNVSTLELGDSALYLCASSLERGAYEQYFGPGTRLTVT.